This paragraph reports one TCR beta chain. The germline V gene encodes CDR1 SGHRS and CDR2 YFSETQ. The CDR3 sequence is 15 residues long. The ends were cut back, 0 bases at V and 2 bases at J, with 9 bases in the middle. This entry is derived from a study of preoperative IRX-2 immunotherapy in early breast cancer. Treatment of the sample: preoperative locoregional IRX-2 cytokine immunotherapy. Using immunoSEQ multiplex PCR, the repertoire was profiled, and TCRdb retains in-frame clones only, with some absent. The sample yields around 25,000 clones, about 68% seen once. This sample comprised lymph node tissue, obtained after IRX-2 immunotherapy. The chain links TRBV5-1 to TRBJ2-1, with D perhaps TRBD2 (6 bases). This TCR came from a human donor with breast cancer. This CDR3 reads CASSLDGSPYNEQFF. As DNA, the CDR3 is TGCGCCAGCAGCTTGGACGGGAGTCCCTACAATGAGCAGTTCTTC.